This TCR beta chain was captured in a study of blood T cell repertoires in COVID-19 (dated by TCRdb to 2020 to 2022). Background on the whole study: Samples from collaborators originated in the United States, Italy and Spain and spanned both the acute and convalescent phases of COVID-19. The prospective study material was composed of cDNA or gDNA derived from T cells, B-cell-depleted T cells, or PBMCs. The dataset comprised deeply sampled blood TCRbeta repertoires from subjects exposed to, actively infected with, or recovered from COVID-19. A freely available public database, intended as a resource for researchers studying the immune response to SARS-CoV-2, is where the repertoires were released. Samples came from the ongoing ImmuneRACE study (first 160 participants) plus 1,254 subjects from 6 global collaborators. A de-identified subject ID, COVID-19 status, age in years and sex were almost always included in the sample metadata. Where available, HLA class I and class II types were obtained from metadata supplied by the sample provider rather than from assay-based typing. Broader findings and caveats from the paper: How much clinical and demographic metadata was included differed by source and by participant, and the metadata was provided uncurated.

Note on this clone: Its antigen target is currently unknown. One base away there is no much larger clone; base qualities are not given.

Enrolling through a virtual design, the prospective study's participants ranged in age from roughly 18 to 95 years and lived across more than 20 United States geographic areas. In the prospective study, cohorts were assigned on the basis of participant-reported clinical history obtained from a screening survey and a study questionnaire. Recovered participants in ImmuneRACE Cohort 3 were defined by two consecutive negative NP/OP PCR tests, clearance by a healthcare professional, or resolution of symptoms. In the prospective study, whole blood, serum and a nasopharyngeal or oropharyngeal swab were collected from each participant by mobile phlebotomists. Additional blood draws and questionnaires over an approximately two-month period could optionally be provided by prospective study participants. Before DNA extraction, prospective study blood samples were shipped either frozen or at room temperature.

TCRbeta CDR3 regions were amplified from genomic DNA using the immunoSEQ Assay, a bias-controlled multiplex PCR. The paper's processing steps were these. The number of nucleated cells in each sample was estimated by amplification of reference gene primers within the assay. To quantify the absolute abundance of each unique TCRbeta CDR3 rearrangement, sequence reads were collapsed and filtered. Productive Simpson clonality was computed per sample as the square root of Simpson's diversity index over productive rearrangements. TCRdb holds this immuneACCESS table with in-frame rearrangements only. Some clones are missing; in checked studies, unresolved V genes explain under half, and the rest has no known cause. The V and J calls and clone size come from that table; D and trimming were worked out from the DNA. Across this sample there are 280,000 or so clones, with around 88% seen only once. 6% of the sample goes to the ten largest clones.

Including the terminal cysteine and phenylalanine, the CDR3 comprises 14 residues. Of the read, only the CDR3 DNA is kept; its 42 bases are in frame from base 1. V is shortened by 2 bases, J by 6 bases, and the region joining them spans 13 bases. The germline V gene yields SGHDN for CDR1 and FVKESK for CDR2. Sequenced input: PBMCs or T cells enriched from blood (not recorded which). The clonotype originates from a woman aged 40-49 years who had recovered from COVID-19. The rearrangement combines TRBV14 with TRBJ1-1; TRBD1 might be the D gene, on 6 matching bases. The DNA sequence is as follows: TGTGCCAGCAGCCAAACGAGCAGGGGAGCTGAAGCTTTCTTT. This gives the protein CASSQTSRGAEAFF.